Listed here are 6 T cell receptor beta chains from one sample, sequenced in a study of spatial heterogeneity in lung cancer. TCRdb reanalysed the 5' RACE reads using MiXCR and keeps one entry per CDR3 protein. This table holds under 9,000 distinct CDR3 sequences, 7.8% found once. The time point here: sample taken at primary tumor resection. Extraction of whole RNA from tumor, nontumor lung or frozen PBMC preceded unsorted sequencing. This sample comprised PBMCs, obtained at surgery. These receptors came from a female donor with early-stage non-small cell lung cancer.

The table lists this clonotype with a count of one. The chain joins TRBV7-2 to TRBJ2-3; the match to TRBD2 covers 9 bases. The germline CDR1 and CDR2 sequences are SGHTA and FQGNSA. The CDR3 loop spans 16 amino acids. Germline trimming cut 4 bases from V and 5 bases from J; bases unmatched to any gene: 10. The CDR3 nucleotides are TGTGCCAGCAGCTCCAGGACAAGCGGGAGGAGAGATACGCAGTATTTT. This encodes CASSSRTSGRRDTQYF.

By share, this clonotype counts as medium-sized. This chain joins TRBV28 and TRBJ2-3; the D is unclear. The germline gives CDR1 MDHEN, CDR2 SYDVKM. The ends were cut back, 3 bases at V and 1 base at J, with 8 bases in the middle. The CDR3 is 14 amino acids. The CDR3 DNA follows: TGTGCCAGCAGTTTTATATCGGGCACAGATACGCAGTATTTT. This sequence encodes CASSFISGTDTQYF.

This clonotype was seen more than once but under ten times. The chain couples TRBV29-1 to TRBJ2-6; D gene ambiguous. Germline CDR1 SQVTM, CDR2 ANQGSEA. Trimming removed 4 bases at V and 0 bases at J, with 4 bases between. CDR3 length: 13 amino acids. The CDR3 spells CSVARSGANVLTF. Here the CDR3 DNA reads TGCAGCGTTGCCCGCTCTGGGGCCAACGTCCTGACTTTC.

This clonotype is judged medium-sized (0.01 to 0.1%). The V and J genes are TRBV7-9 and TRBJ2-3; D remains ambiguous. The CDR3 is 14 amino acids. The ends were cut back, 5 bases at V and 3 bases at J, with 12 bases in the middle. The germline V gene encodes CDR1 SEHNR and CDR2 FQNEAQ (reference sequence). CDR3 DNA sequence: TGTGCCAGCAGCCTATCACTAAGAACAGATACGCAGTATTTT. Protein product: CASSLSLRTDTQYF.

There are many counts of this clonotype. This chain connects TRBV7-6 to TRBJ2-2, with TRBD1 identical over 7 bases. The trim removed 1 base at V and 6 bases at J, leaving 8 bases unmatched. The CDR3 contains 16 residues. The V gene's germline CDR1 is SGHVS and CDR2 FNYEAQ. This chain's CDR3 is CASSLVGRTGAGELFF. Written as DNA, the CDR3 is TGTGCCAGCAGCTTAGTTGGGAGAACAGGGGCCGGGGAGCTGTTTTTT.

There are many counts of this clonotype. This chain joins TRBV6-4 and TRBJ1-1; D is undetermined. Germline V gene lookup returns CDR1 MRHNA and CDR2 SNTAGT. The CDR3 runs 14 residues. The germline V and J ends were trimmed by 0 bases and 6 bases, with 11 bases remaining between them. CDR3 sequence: CASSDSMRSSEAFF. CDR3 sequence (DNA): TGTGCCAGCAGTGACTCGATGCGTTCGTCTGAAGCTTTCTTT.